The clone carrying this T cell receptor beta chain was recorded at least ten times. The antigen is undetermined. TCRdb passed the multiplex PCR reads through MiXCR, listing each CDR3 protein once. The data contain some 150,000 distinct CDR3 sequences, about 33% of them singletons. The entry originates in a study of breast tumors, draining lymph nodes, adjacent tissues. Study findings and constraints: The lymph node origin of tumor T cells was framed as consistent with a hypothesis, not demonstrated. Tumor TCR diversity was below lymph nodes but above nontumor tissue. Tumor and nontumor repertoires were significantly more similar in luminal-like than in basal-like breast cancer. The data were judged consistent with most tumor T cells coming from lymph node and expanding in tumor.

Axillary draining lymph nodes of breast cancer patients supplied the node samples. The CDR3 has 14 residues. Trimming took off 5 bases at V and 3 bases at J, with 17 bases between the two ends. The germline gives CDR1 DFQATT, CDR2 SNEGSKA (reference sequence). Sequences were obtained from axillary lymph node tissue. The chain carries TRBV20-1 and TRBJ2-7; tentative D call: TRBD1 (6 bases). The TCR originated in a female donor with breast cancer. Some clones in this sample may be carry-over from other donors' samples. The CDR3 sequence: CSARNRVAFYEQYF. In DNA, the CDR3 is TGCAGTGCTCGGAACAGGGTAGCTTTCTACGAGCAGTACTTC.